The T cell receptor (beta chain) described here comes from a study of blood T cell repertoires in COVID-19. Sequencing used immunoSEQ multiplex PCR; TCRdb keeps in-frame clones, though not all of them. The table includes 300,000 to 350,000 clones, less than 90% detected once. Germline assignment: CDR1 WNHNN and CDR2 SYGVQD (reference sequence). Germline trimming cut 6 bases from V and 9 bases from J; bases unmatched to any gene: 11. This CDR3 has 16 residues. Recovery among Cohort 3 donors was established by two negative PCRs, clearance, or symptom resolution. The sample comprised PBMCs or T cells enriched from blood (not recorded which). The rearrangement links TRBV10-1 to TRBJ2-1; 13 bases match TRBD2. The origin of this receptor is a woman younger than 45 who had recovered from COVID-19. CDR3 DNA: TGCGCCAGCAGGTCGAAGGGACTAGCGGGACGGGCTGAGCAGTTCTTC. Translating it yields CASRSKGLAGRAEQFF.